This TCR beta chain was captured by sequencing in a study of cytomegalovirus exposure and HLA in healthy donors. As to this clone: Antigen: not known.

Between the trimmed V and J ends, which lost 0 bases and 5 bases, there was a span of 14 bases. Germline V lookup: CDR1 SGHKS, CDR2 YYEKEE (reference sequence). This CDR3 contains 15 residues. The PCR made use of 60 Vbeta and 13 Jbeta primers. Here immunoSEQ multiplex PCR was the method, and the copy in TCRdb shows in-frame clones only, minus some. In the table there are roughly 190,000 clones, around 79% of which are singletons. Study-wide results and caveats: According to the study, some 160 TCR beta chains were cytomegalovirus-associated. Reportedly, TCR beta sequences accurately predicted HLA-A and HLA-B alleles in most subjects.

The rearrangement links TRBV5-5 to TRBJ1-1; D is possibly TRBD1 (5 bases). Sequencing was performed on PBMCs. The receptor's source is a woman aged 45 to 65 in good health and CMV-seronegative. CDR3 residues: CASSLASGLETEAFF. The CDR3 bases are TGTGCCAGCAGCTTGGCCTCAGGGCTGGAGACTGAAGCTTTCTTT.